Listed here are 22 T cell receptor beta chains from one sample, sequenced in a study of T cell responses to AZD1222 COVID-19 vaccine. Sequencing used immunoSEQ multiplex PCR; TCRdb keeps in-frame clones, though not all of them. The sample carries some 100,000 clones, about 88% recorded once. The sample here was peripheral blood, taken on day 0 of AZD1222 vaccination. These TCRs come from an adult in good health.

This chain joins TRBV5-5 and TRBJ2-7, with 9 bases matching TRBD1. With V trimmed by 3 bases and J by 2 bases, 9 bases remained unmatched. CDR1 and CDR2 (germline): SGHKS, YYEKEE (reference sequence). CDR3 size: 16 residues. The CDR3 DNA reads TGTGCCAGCAGCTACACCCCGGGACAGGGTACCTACGAGCAGTACTTC. It encodes CASSYTPGQGTYEQYF.

The rearrangement links TRBV27 to TRBJ1-5, with D possibly matching TRBD1 (6 bases). In germline, CDR1 is MNHEY, CDR2 SMNVEV (reference sequence). CDR3 length: 19 residues. Trimming cost V 1 base and J 2 bases, with 21 bases left between them. The CDR3, as DNA: TGTGCCAGCAGTTTATTCTCGCAGGCAGGGGTACGAGGCAATCAGCCCCAGCATTTT. Its protein product is CASSLFSQAGVRGNQPQHF.

The gene calls are TRBV25-1 and TRBJ1-2, with D hard to call. This CDR3 has 11 residues. With 5 bases removed from V and 3 bases from J, the gap between germline ends came to 4 bases. The V gene's germline CDR1 is MGHDK and CDR2 SYGVNS. The CDR3 coding sequence is TGTGCCAGCAGTCATGACTATGGCTACACCTTC. Protein product: CASSHDYGYTF.

V and J are TRBV28 and TRBJ2-5; 8 nucleotides agree with TRBD2. The trim removed 5 bases at V and 5 bases at J, leaving 10 bases unmatched. The CDR3 length is 15 residues. CDR1 MDHEN and CDR2 SYDVKM come from the germline V gene. The CDR3 protein is CASSLQAGAGETQYF. In DNA form, the CDR3 reads TGTGCCAGCAGTCTGCAAGCGGGAGCCGGGGAGACCCAGTACTTC.

V and J are TRBV18 and TRBJ2-2; no clear D gene. V lost 2 bases and J 4 bases, leaving 8 bases between the germline ends. The CDR3 has 14 amino acids. Germline V lookup: CDR1 KGHSH, CDR2 LQKENI. As DNA, the CDR3 is TGTGCCAGCTCACCAGGGGTGGGCACCGGGGAGCTGTTTTTT. Its protein is CASSPGVGTGELFF.

This chain uses TRBV27 with TRBJ1-3; TRBD1 aligns across 7 bases. The CDR3 is 21 amino acids. V gave up 7 bases and J gave up 4 bases; unmatched junction bases: 28. Germline CDR1 is MNHEY and CDR2 is SMNVEV (reference sequence). The CDR3 here is CASIPRKFRDSGLVGGNTIYF. The CDR3 bases are TGTGCCAGCATTCCTAGGAAATTCCGGGACAGCGGGCTAGTAGGGGGAAACACCATATATTTT.

The chain links TRBV6-5 to TRBJ2-7; 7 nucleotides line up with TRBD1. V lost 6 bases, J lost 3 bases, and 8 bases stayed unmatched. The CDR3 runs to 14 residues. Germline V lookup: CDR1 MNHEY, CDR2 SVGAGI. CDR3 region: CASSYGTEDYEQYF. DNA of the CDR3: TGTGCCAGCAGCTACGGGACAGAAGACTACGAGCAGTACTTC.

This chain connects TRBV10-3 to TRBJ2-5, with D possibly TRBD2 on 6 matching bases. This CDR3 comprises 14 residues. Germline V lookup: CDR1 ENHRY, CDR2 SYGVKD. The germline V and J ends were trimmed by 3 bases and 3 bases, with 11 bases remaining between them. The CDR3 DNA reads TGTGCCATCAGTGAAAGGGCTAGCGAAGAGACCCAGTACTTC. Translation gives CAISERASEETQYF.

The chain recombines TRBV7-2 with TRBJ1-2, with TRBD1 matching over 11 bases. V lost 2 bases and J lost 6; bases outside the gene matches: 5. CDR3 length: 15 residues. Germline V lookup: CDR1 SGHTA, CDR2 FQGNSA. The CDR3 nucleotides are TGTGCCAGCAGCTTAACCGGACAGGGGGCAGATGGCTACACCTTC. This translates into CASSLTGQGADGYTF.

This clone is a singleton in its sample. The chain recombines TRBV5-5 with TRBJ1-4, with D maybe TRBD1 (5 bases). Trimming shortened V by 1 base and J by 8 bases, and 21 bases separated the two germline ends. Germline values: CDR1 SGHKS, CDR2 YYEKEE (reference sequence). This CDR3 contains 17 residues. CDR3 loop: CASSLNAARGPREKLFF. The CDR3 coding sequence is TGTGCCAGCAGCTTGAATGCGGCGAGGGGCCCTAGGGAAAAACTGTTTTTT.

This clone was seen a single time. CDR3 in DNA: TGTGCCAGTAGTCGCGCCACACAGGTTCCCTATGGCTACACCTTC. This codes for CASSRATQVPYGYTF. The chain joins TRBV19 to TRBJ1-2; D is possibly TRBD1 (5 bases). V gave up 5 bases and J gave up 4 bases, with 17 bases separating them. Germline values: CDR1 LNHDA, CDR2 SQIVND (reference sequence). This CDR3 contains 15 residues.

The chain employs TRBV10-3 and TRBJ1-6; a possible D gene is TRBD1 (6 bases). The germline CDR1 and CDR2 sequences are ENHRY and SYGVKD. This CDR3 contains 14 residues. V was trimmed by 6 bases and J by 6 bases, leaving 12 bases between them. This CDR3 is CAISRQETNSPLHF. The CDR3, as DNA: TGTGCCATCAGCAGACAGGAAACTAATTCACCCCTCCACTTT.

The genes are TRBV4-1 and TRBJ1-2; no clear D. V was pared by 2 bases and J by 5 bases, with 6 bases between. CDR3 length: 12 amino acids. The germline gives CDR1 MGHRA, CDR2 YSYEKL. CDR3 sequence: CASSQSDYGYTF. The CDR3 bases are TGCGCCAGCAGCCAATCTGATTATGGCTACACCTTC.

The V call is TRBV11-2, the J call TRBJ2-7, with TRBD1 matching over 7 bases. CDR1 is SGHAT, CDR2 FQNNGV, per germline. The CDR3 loop spans 18 amino acids. J gave up 3 bases and V 0 bases, and 14 bases lay outside the gene matches. The CDR3 DNA reads TGTGCCAGCAGCTTAGATTCTCCGACAGGGATTGTTAACTACGAGCAGTACTTC. Its translation is CASSLDSPTGIVNYEQYF. The full variable domain, completed using reference TRBV11-2 and TRBJ2-7, is EAGVAQSPRYKIIEKRQSVAFWCNPISGHATLYWYQQILGQGPKLLIQFQNNGVVDDSQLPKDRFSAERLKGVDSTLKIQPAKLEDSAVYLCASSLDSPTGIVNYEQYFGPGTRLTVT.

This chain links TRBV3-1 (or the pseudogene TRBV3-2) with TRBJ1-2; D is uncertain. The CDR3 spans 11 residues. V was clipped by 0 bases and J by 8 bases, with 4 bases between them. Germline-derived CDR1 and CDR2 are LGHDT and YNNKEL (reference sequence). The CDR3 region has the DNA TGTGCCAGCAGCCAAGAAGCCGGCTACACCTTC. It specifies CASSQEAGYTF.

This chain connects TRBV12-3 or TRBV12-4 to TRBJ2-2; D is unclear. The CDR3 sequence is 11 residues long. V dropped 10 bases and J dropped 7 bases, with 10 bases sitting between them. Here the CDR3 DNA reads TGTGCCACCTTGTTCGGCGGGGAGCTGTTTTTT. This sequence encodes CATLFGGELFF.

This clone was recorded once. The chain links TRBV9 to TRBJ2-5; D perhaps matches TRBD1 (7 bases). This CDR3 contains 15 residues. Trimming pared 1 base from V and 5 bases from J, leaving 15 bases between. CDR1 SGDLS and CDR2 YYNGEE come from the germline V gene. CDR3 DNA: TGTGCCAGCAGCGTACAGGCAGGGGGGTACGAGACCCAGTACTTC. Residues: CASSVQAGGYETQYF.

The V and J genes are TRBV11-2 and TRBJ1-3, with D uncertain. Germline CDR1 reads SGHAT; CDR2 reads FQNNGV. V shed 6 bases and J shed 6 bases, with 9 bases lying between them. This CDR3 has 12 residues. The CDR3 loop reads CASSRQANTIYF. The CDR3 DNA sequence: TGTGCCAGCAGTCGGCAAGCAAACACCATATATTTT.

The chain combines TRBV9 with TRBJ1-5; D might be TRBD1 (6 bases). Trimming removed 0 bases at V and 4 bases at J, with 14 bases between. CDR3 length: 16 residues. The germline V gene has CDR1 SGDLS and CDR2 YYNGEE. The CDR3 sequence: CASSVVGGPINQPQHF. CDR3 DNA: TGTGCCAGCAGCGTAGTAGGGGGACCGATAAATCAGCCCCAGCATTTT.

The V and J genes are TRBV5-1 and TRBJ2-2; D is perhaps TRBD1 (6 bases). V gave up 0 bases and J gave up 1 base, with 7 bases separating them. This CDR3 comprises 15 residues. Germline V gene data show CDR1 as SGHRS and CDR2 as YFSETQ. The CDR3 DNA reads as TGCGCCAGCAGCTTGGGGACAGAGAACACCGGGGAGCTGTTTTTT. Its protein product is CASSLGTENTGELFF.

The gene calls are TRBV5-1 and TRBJ1-1; no clear D. Germline CDR1 reads SGHRS; CDR2 reads YFSETQ. The CDR3 has 17 amino acids. The ends were cut back, 0 bases at V and 0 bases at J, with 15 bases in the middle. The CDR3 DNA reads TGCGCCAGCAGCTTGGCCTTTCCCGGAGGCATGAACACTGAAGCTTTCTTT. As protein: CASSLAFPGGMNTEAFF.

The chain carries TRBV19 and TRBJ1-5; 10 positions match TRBD1. The CDR3 has 16 amino acids. J gave up 5 bases and V 2 bases, and 6 bases lay outside the gene matches. CDR1 and CDR2 from the germline V gene are LNHDA and SQIVND (reference sequence). The CDR3, as DNA: TGTGCCAGTAGTATAATGAGGACAGGGGGTGATCAGCCCCAGCATTTT. As protein: CASSIMRTGGDQPQHF. Full variable domain (rest looked up from reference TRBV19 and TRBJ1-5): DGGITQSPKYLFRKEGQNVTLSCEQNLNHDAMYWYRQDPGQGLRLIYYSQIVNDFQKGDIAEGYSVSREKKESFPLTVTSAQKNPTAFYLCASSIMRTGGDQPQHFGDGTRLSIL.